The T cell receptor (beta chain) under discussion was sequenced for a study of cytomegalovirus exposure and HLA in healthy donors. Study-level findings and limits: Among CMV-associated TCR beta chains, most appeared HLA-restricted in a later analysis. There was a cluster of highly shared sequence variants that was likely a sequencing artifact. Presence/absence analyses rested on an assumption that sequencing depth was roughly uniform across donors.

This clone appeared once. Its target is not known. The junction departs from germline at one end; a sequencing error may be responsible. Germline V lookup: CDR1 SSHAT, CDR2 FNYEAQ (reference sequence). CDR3 size: 15 residues. Researchers ran the PCR with 60 Vbeta and 13 Jbeta primers. The table came from immunoSEQ multiplex PCR; TCRdb's copy has only in-frame clones and leaves some out. The sample lists tens of thousands of clones; about 68% were seen once. The specimen sequenced was PBMCs. The source of this sequence is a woman aged 25 to 39 in good health and CMV-seropositive. This chain connects TRBV7-7 to TRBJ2-1, with D perhaps TRBD1 (6 bases). As DNA, the CDR3 is TGTGCTAGCAGCCTCGACAGGACCCTCTACAATGAGCAGTTCTTC. Its protein product is CASSLDRTLYNEQFF.